This TCR beta chain is drawn from a study of neurological immune-mediated disorders (dated by TCRdb to about 2019). Regarding the complete study: Using UMI-based sequencing, the study compared peripheral blood TCR-beta repertoires from patients with HTLV-I-associated myelopathy (HAM/TSP), patients with multiple sclerosis, and healthy controls. To precisely calculate how much the frequency of each individual clone varied, libraries were sequenced in technical triplicate. Longitudinal samples, technical triplicates and paired sorted CD4+ and CD8+ T-cell subsets, alongside PBMC samples, were included among the roughly 110 TCR-beta libraries. The cohort was made up of 60 to 75 subjects, consisting of around 14 HAM/TSP patients, approximately 35 multiple sclerosis patients and around 20 healthy controls.

cDNA was synthesized by template-switch 5'RACE using a primer with a 10-nucleotide random unique molecular identifier that tagged each TCR transcript. Each sequencing run produced over 160 million TCR-beta sequences covering 15-18 subjects. Total RNA was extracted with the RNeasy kit. Using the KAPA Real-time Library Amplification kit, TCR-beta VDJ regions were amplified with primers for the TCR constant region and the 5'RACE anchor. Sample indexes and Illumina adaptors were added in a first PCR, after which library yield was increased in a second PCR. The roughly 650 bp TCR product was size-selected on a 2% E-gel SizeSelection system after Ampure bead purification. Before pooling, library quality was assessed on a Bioanalyzer, concentration was determined with Qubit, and library quantification was performed with the Kapa Library Quantification kit. An Illumina HiSeq 2500 sequenced the libraries paired-end 2 x 150 bp. To increase sequence diversity, roughly 24-30% phiX was spiked into each library pool. The paper's processing steps were these. Quality-filtered reads were processed with the UMI-based MiGEC pipeline, which removed over 75% of raw TCR sequences during error correction. VDJ genes were aligned to IMGT germline references, and each clonotype was defined by a unique CDR3 amino acid sequence together with V-J genes. VDJtools evaluated clonal expansion, Shannon diversity and CDR3 relatedness (CalcPairwiseDistances, ClusterSamples); CLCbio workbench built phylogenetic trees. Expanded clones were defined as having at least 8 unique UMIs, based on coefficient-of-variation modelling across technical triplicates. TCRdb cleaned the public reads at Q25 with fastp, built clones with MiXCR and kept in-frame beta chains. One record per CDR3 amino acid sequence lists the most common genes and DNA. TCRdb, rather than the study authors, made the V and J calls. The sample table contains 30,000 or so distinct CDR3 sequences; only one count was recorded for about an eighth of them. The ten most abundant clones make up around 5% of the sample.

This clonotype is termed large (0.1 to 1%). The antigen it binds to is not known. The input lacks base qualities; no much larger clone sits a single base away. From cysteine to phenylalanine, the CDR3 is 12 amino acids long. Kept here is only the CDR3 DNA, which spans 36 bases and is read in frame from base 1. V has 5 bases trimmed and J has 13 bases trimmed; junction bases matching no gene number 7. The germline V gene gives CDR1 as SGHTA and CDR2 as FQGNSA. The time point tag for this specimen amounts to: technical triplicate 2. For sorted-subset TCR libraries, over 900,000 sorted CD4+ or CD8+ T cells were used. Peripheral blood was subjected to Ficoll-Hypaque density gradient centrifugation to isolate PBMCs, which were then cryopreserved in liquid nitrogen. The study also sequenced paired sorted CD4+ and CD8+ subsets from healthy controls, HAM/TSP patients and MS patients. The study at large found these results: TCR clonal expansion was greatest in HAM/TSP patients and smallest in MS patients, who ranked below even healthy controls. No identical CDR3 amino acid sequences were found to be shared among expanded clones across subjects, suggesting that TCR-beta repertoires were private in all groups.

Sequenced sample: CD4+ T cells from blood. The chain was built from TRBV7-2 and TRBJ2-1; TRBD1 lines up with 8 middle nucleotides. The receptor was isolated from a female donor with HTLV-1-associated myelopathy (HAM/TSP). In nucleotides, the sequence is TGTGCCAGCAGCCCCGGGACAGGTCATCAGTTCTTC. It encodes CASSPGTGHQFF.